This is a list of T cell receptor beta chains from one sample in a study of T cells in Graves' hyperthyroidism and ophthalmopathy. MiXCR was run by TCRdb on the multiplex PCR reads, yielding one entry per CDR3 protein. The sample has 500,000 to 550,000 distinct CDR3 sequences, 20% seen once. Sequenced: blood. These receptors were obtained from a man between 18 and 29 years old with Graves' hyperthyroidism. CDR3s include the opening cysteine and the closing phenylalanine or tryptophan. The D gene is left open where the match is weak. Only part of the rows carry a size: once, few, many, or a class if the clone is expanded.

d_call | j_call | clone_size | v_call | cdr3_nt | cdr3_aa
NA | TRBJ1-2 | many | TRBV28 | TGTGCCAGCATGGGAGGGGACACACCGTTTTATGGCTACACCTTC | CASMGGDTPFYGYTF
NA | TRBJ2-7 | many | TRBV7-9 | TGTGCCAGCAGCTTAGTATACGGCGGCTACGAGCAGTACTTC | CASSLVYGGYEQYF
NA | TRBJ1-5 | many | TRBV6-5 | TGTGCCAGCAGTTACCTCAGGGAGAATCAGCCCCAGCATTTT | CASSYLRENQPQHF
NA | TRBJ2-4 | few | TRBV9 | TGTGCCAGCAGCGTAGACCAAGCGACCAAAAACATTCAGTACTTC | CASSVDQATKNIQYF
NA | TRBJ2-2 | few | TRBV11-2 | TGTGCCAGCAGCTTAGTTCAAGGGGCCGGGGAGCTGTTTTTT | CASSLVQGAGELFF
NA | TRBJ1-1 | many | TRBV30 | TGTGCCCACAAGTTAGGGACTGAAGCTTTCTTT | CAHKLGTEAFF
NA | TRBJ1-1 | many | TRBV5-1 | TGCGCCAGCAGCTTGGAATGGGCAGGCCCGAAAATCTCTGAAGCTTTCTTT | CASSLEWAGPKISEAFF
NA | TRBJ2-7 | NA | TRBV18 | TGTGCCAGCTCACCGATGCCCTACGAGCAGTACTTC | CASSPMPYEQYF
TRBD2 | TRBJ2-4 | few | TRBV20-1 | TGCAGTGCTAGGTTAGCGGGGGGACTCGGCAAAAACATTAAGTACTTC | CSARLAGGLGKNIKYF
TRBD1 | TRBJ2-2 | many | TRBV5-1 | TGCGCCAGCAGCCCGGGACAGCAGAAGGGAACCGGGGAGCTGTTTTTT | CASSPGQQKGTGELFF
TRBD2 | TRBJ2-7 | NA | TRBV20-1 | TGCAGCTCCCGACTCGGTAGCGGGAGCTCTTCCTACGAGCAGTACTTC | CSSRLGSGSSSYEQYF
NA | TRBJ1-5 | few | TRBV6-1 | TGTGCCAGCATGGGGAAAGGGGTATTTGGCAATCAGCCCCAGCATTTT | CASMGKGVFGNQPQHF
NA | TRBJ1-5 | NA | TRBV6-1 | TGTGCCAGCAGGCTGACACGGGGCGCACAGTCTCAGCCTCAGCATTTT | CASRLTRGAQSQPQHF
TRBD1 | TRBJ1-5 | few | TRBV12-3/TRBV12-4 | TGTGCCAGCAGTTTAAAGACAGGGGGTGATCAGCCCCAGCATTTT | CASSLKTGGDQPQHF
TRBD1 | TRBJ1-1 | few | TRBV27 | TGTGCCAGCAGTTTGTACAGGGGGACCTACATGAACACTGAAGCTTTCTTT | CASSLYRGTYMNTEAFF
NA | TRBJ2-7 | many | TRBV29-1 | TGCAGCGTTGAAGACCGTGCCTACGAGCAGTACTTC | CSVEDRAYEQYF
TRBD1 | TRBJ1-5 | many | TRBV12-3/TRBV12-4 | TGTGCCAGCAGGGTCTGGGACAGGGGCAATCGGCCCCAGCATTTT | CASRVWDRGNRPQHF
NA | TRBJ2-7 | few | TRBV12-3/TRBV12-4 | TGTGCCAGCAGTTCCACAGAATACGAGCAGTACTTC | CASSSTEYEQYF
NA | TRBJ2-2 | many | TRBV24-1 | TGTGCCACCCAAGGACGGGCGGGCACCGGGGAGCTGTTTTTT | CATQGRAGTGELFF